This passage covers 25 T cell receptor beta chains from one sample sequenced in a study of CDR3 diversity in severe acne. TCRdb independently ran MiXCR on the PCR reads; one entry per CDR3 protein. Found here are more than 85,000 distinct CDR3 sequences, roughly half of them singletons; the top ten hold about an eighth. Source material: blood. These TCRs come from a male donor with acne.

This clonotype has ten or more counts. The rearrangement joins TRBV5-1 to TRBJ2-7; TRBD2 matches 12 bases. The CDR3 loop spans 15 amino acids. CDR1 SGHRS and CDR2 YFSETQ come from the germline V gene. With 4 bases clipped from V and 5 bases from J, the junction kept 7 bases outside the gene matches. The CDR3 DNA sequence: TGCGCCAGCAGCGGGGGGACTAGCGGGTACGACGAGCAGTACTTC. The encoded protein is CASSGGTSGYDEQYF.

This chain uses TRBV7-9 with TRBJ2-2, with D tentatively TRBD2 (5 bases). The CDR3 runs to 16 residues. The germline V and J ends were trimmed by 5 bases and 0 bases, with 13 bases remaining between them. Germline V gene data show CDR1 as SEHNR and CDR2 as FQNEAQ (reference sequence). The CDR3 DNA is TGTGCCAGCAGCCCGGTCGAACTAGCGAACACCGGGGAGCTGTTTTTT. It codes for CASSPVELANTGELFF.

CDR3: CSVGGHGRAGYEQYF. For the CDR3, the DNA is TGCAGCGTTGGGGGGCACGGGAGGGCCGGCTACGAGCAGTACTTC. The chain has TRBV29-1 and TRBJ2-7, with 8 positions matching TRBD2. Unmatched junction bases numbered 11, after V lost 4 bases and J lost 3 bases. CDR1 and CDR2 (germline): SQVTM, ANQGSEA. This CDR3 has 15 residues.

This clonotype was detected only a few times. This chain uses TRBV5-4 with TRBJ2-5; no reliable D call. CDR3 length equals 13 residues. The germline V gene encodes CDR1 SGHNT and CDR2 YYREEE (reference sequence). Trimming took off 4 bases at V and 5 bases at J, with 12 bases between the two ends. The CDR3 loop is CASSENMEETQYF. The CDR3 coding sequence is TGTGCCAGCAGCGAAAACATGGAGGAGACCCAGTACTTC. Looking up the rest from reference TRBV5-4 and TRBJ2-5 gives the full variable domain: ETGVTQSPTHLIKTRGQQVTLRCSSQSGHNTVSWYQQALGQGPQFIFQYYREEENGRGNFPPRFSGLQFPNYSSELNVNALELDDSALYLCASSENMEETQYFGPGTRLLVL.

There are a few counts of this clonotype. Since a much larger clone is just one base distant, this may be a read error. V and J are TRBV5-4 and TRBJ2-1; D is possibly TRBD1 (6 bases). The germline V gene encodes CDR1 SGHNT and CDR2 YYREEE (reference sequence). The CDR3 is 14 residues long. DNA of the CDR3: TGTGCCAGCAGCTTACAGGGCAACTACGATGAGCAGTTCTTC. Protein product: CASSLQGNYDEQFF.

This clonotype occurred many times. The J gene is TRBJ2-7, the V gene TRBV20-1; D may match TRBD1 or TRBD2 (5 bases each). Germline CDR1 and CDR2: DFQATT and SNEGSKA (reference sequence). The V end lost 1 base, the J end lost 0 bases, and 10 bases lay between the germline ends. The CDR3 is made up of 14 amino acids. In DNA form, the CDR3 reads TGCAGTGCTAGAGGGGACGGGGTCTCCTACGAGCAGTACTTC. Encoded protein: CSARGDGVSYEQYF.

The chain employs TRBV11-2 and TRBJ2-7; 7 bases are a match to TRBD2. The J call may be faulty, since TRBJ2-5 better matches the DNA end. This CDR3 has 16 amino acids. Per the germline V gene, CDR1 is SGHAT and CDR2 is FQNNGV. CDR3 coding DNA: TGTGCCAGCAGCTTACTGGTGTCAGCGGGACAAGAGACCCAGTACTTC. Amino acid sequence: CASSLLVSAGQETQYF.

The chain joins TRBV29-1 to TRBJ1-1; the match to TRBD1 covers 10 bases. The germline gives CDR1 SQVTM, CDR2 ANQGSEA. This CDR3 has 15 residues. Trimming took 7 bases from V and 3 from J; bases not matched to a gene: 11. The CDR3 reads CSAGWDRGPHTEAFF. The CDR3 DNA follows: TGCAGCGCCGGGTGGGACAGGGGACCTCACACTGAAGCTTTCTTT.

The chain employs TRBV12-3 or TRBV12-4 and TRBJ2-3; 9 nucleotides align to TRBD1. The CDR3 is made up of 13 amino acids. J was trimmed by 10 bases and V by 5 bases; bases with no gene match: 7. The CDR3 DNA is TGTGCCAGCAGTCCCGAAAGGACAGGGGCGCAGTATTTT. Translating gives CASSPERTGAQYF.

This clonotype was seen repeatedly, ten times or more. This chain links TRBV19 with TRBJ1-2; 7 positions match TRBD1. V dropped 8 bases and J dropped 4; count of bases not matched to a gene: 7. Germline assignment: CDR1 LNHDA and CDR2 SQIVND (reference sequence). The CDR3 has 13 residues. CDR3 loop: CASVRTGVYGYTF. DNA of the CDR3: TGTGCCAGTGTCCGGACAGGCGTCTATGGCTACACCTTC.

This clonotype occurred a few times. This chain connects TRBV11-3 to TRBJ2-5; 11 bases are a match to TRBD2. From germline, CDR1 is SGHNT and CDR2 YENEEA. This CDR3 contains 16 residues. V shed 3 bases, J shed 1 base, and the junction held 4 bases outside the gene matches. CDR3 sequence: CASSFLAGGAQETQYF. In nucleotides, the CDR3 is TGTGCCAGCAGCTTTTTAGCGGGGGGGGCCCAAGAGACCCAGTACTTC.

This clonotype was detected many times. The chain couples TRBV19 to TRBJ2-1, with 12 bases that match TRBD2. Germline V gene data show CDR1 as LNHDA and CDR2 as SQIVND (reference sequence). There are 16 residues in the CDR3. J was trimmed by 7 bases and V by 3 bases; bases with no gene match: 7. CDR3 sequence: CASSIRLAGVSNEQFF. The CDR3 DNA reads TGTGCCAGTAGTATCAGACTAGCGGGAGTCTCGAATGAGCAGTTCTTC.

In its sample, this clonotype was seen a few times. The chain carries TRBV11-2 and TRBJ1-1, with 9 bases aligning to TRBD1. V shed 5 bases and J 5 bases; nucleotides not matched to a gene: 6. From germline, CDR1 is SGHAT and CDR2 FQNNGV. The CDR3 consists of 14 residues. The CDR3 bases are TGTGCCAGCAGCCCGACAGGGGGTGGAACTGAAGCTTTCTTT. This translates into CASSPTGGGTEAFF.

By its share, this clonotype is medium-sized. This rearrangement joins TRBV14 to TRBJ2-3; the D is unclear. The ends were cut back, 0 bases at V and 0 bases at J, with 13 bases in the middle. Germline CDR1 reads SGHDN; CDR2 reads FVKESK. CDR3 size: 17 residues. The CDR3 is CASSQDPAGTSTDTQYF. CDR3 nucleotides: TGTGCCAGCAGCCAAGATCCGGCAGGAACTAGCACAGATACGCAGTATTTT.

The chain links TRBV24-1 to TRBJ2-6, with TRBD1 identical over 9 bases. CDR3 length: 16 amino acids. CDR1 KGHDR and CDR2 SFDVKD come from the germline V gene. V trimming: 5 bases; J trimming: 2 bases; junction bases outside the gene matches: 3. The CDR3 is CATSGDREAGANVLTF. The CDR3 DNA is TGTGCCACCAGTGGGGACAGGGAAGCTGGGGCCAACGTCCTGACTTTC.

This clonotype has ten or more counts. The DNA of the CDR3 is TGCAGCGTAGAGGCCGGGACAGAGACGGGCGAGCAGTACTTC. Translated: CSVEAGTETGEQYF. V and J are TRBV29-1 and TRBJ2-7; 7 nucleotides align to TRBD1. The trim removed 6 bases at V and 6 bases at J, leaving 14 bases unmatched. This CDR3 region has 14 residues. CDR1 is SQVTM and CDR2 is ANQGSEA in the germline V gene.

About this clonotype: This may come from a read error, since a much larger clone is one base off. This rearrangement joins TRBV20-1 to TRBJ1-5, with unresolved D. The CDR3 spans 13 residues. CDR1 is DFQATT and CDR2 is SNEGSKA in the germline V gene (reference sequence). V lost 4 bases and J lost 0, with 7 bases in between. CDR3 region: CSATEVSNQPQHF. CDR3 bases: TGCAGTGCTACGGAGGTTAGCAATCAGCCCCAGCATTTT.

This clonotype was seen a few times. The chain is built from TRBV9 and TRBJ2-7; D perhaps matches TRBD2 (6 bases). The CDR3 covers 14 residues. The germline V gene encodes CDR1 SGDLS and CDR2 YYNGEE. V shed 3 bases and J shed 3 bases, with 13 bases lying between them. CDR3 sequence: CASSEGTSNYEQYF. The CDR3 DNA follows: TGTGCCAGCAGCGAGGGGACTTCTAACTACGAGCAGTACTTC.

The chain recombines TRBV10-3 with TRBJ1-5; D might be TRBD1 (5 bases). Trimming removed 8 bases at V and 5 bases at J, with 13 bases between. Germline V lookup: CDR1 ENHRY, CDR2 SYGVKD. This CDR3 is 13 amino acids long. The CDR3 DNA reads as TGTGCCATCGGGGGGAGTGGGGATCAGCCCCAGCATTTT. It translates to CAIGGSGDQPQHF.

The rearrangement joins TRBV7-3 to TRBJ2-5; D unclear. Per the germline V gene, CDR1 is SGHTA and CDR2 is FQGTGA. The CDR3 is 12 residues long. Between the trimmed V and J ends, which lost 2 bases and 5 bases, there was a span of 6 bases. The CDR3 DNA follows: TGTGCCAGCAGCTTATCATGGGAGACCCAGTACTTC. Translation: CASSLSWETQYF.

This clonotype was found a few times. The rearrangement uses TRBV9 and TRBJ2-3, with 11 positions matching TRBD1. Germline CDR1 SGDLS, CDR2 YYNGEE. The junction had 9 bases not matched to a gene; V was cut back by 4 bases and J by 2 bases. There are 17 residues in the CDR3. CDR3 amino acids: CASSQGQGESFTDTQYF. CDR3 DNA sequence: TGTGCCAGCAGCCAGGGACAGGGGGAAAGTTTCACAGATACGCAGTATTTT. The full variable domain, rest sourced from reference TRBV9 and TRBJ2-3, is DSGVTQTPKHLITATGQRVTLRCSPRSGDLSVYWYQQSLDQGLQFLIQYYNGEERAKGNILERFSAQQFPDLHSELNLSSLELGDSALYFCASSQGQGESFTDTQYFGPGTRLTVL.

This chain connects TRBV20-1 to TRBJ1-2; TRBD1 matches 7 bases. The CDR3 covers 14 residues. Losses at the gene ends were 3 bases for V and 5 bases for J; bases not matched to a gene: 9. Germline CDR1 and CDR2: DFQATT and SNEGSKA (reference sequence). The CDR3 nucleotides read TGCAGTGCTAGTCGGGCCGGGACAGATTATGGCTACACCTTC. This gives the protein CSASRAGTDYGYTF.

Ten or more counts support this clonotype. The rearrangement links TRBV15 to TRBJ1-3; D not certain. Germline-derived CDR1 and CDR2 are LNHNV and YYDKDF (reference sequence). The CDR3 sequence is 15 residues long. Trimming pared 3 bases from V and 0 bases from J, leaving 9 bases between. The CDR3 sequence is CATSRTIGSGNTIYF. The CDR3 DNA reads TGTGCCACCAGCAGGACTATCGGCTCTGGAAACACCATATATTTT.

Only a few counts were recorded for this clonotype. The chain is built from TRBV12-3 or TRBV12-4 and TRBJ1-1, with D unclear. V lost 4 bases and J 3 bases, leaving 9 bases between the germline ends. This CDR3 has 13 residues. The CDR3 reads CASSYSRDTEAFF. CDR3 nucleotide sequence: TGTGCCAGCAGTTACTCTCGGGACACTGAAGCTTTCTTT.

This chain connects TRBV10-3 to TRBJ2-3; TRBD2 agrees at 10 bases. V gave up 4 bases and J gave up 1 base; unmatched junction bases: 2. Germline CDR1 reads ENHRY; CDR2 reads SYGVKD. The CDR3 is made up of 15 amino acids. Written as DNA, the CDR3 is TGTGCCATCAGTGCCGGGACTAGCGGCACAGATACGCAGTATTTT. It yields the protein CAISAGTSGTDTQYF.